These T cell receptor beta chains were read from a single sample in a study of blood T cell repertoires in COVID-19. Here immunoSEQ multiplex PCR was the method, and the copy in TCRdb shows in-frame clones only, minus some. The data show 95,000 to 110,000 clones, less than 90% seen once. The sequenced material came from peripheral blood. These receptor sequences come from a human donor in a cohort sampled during active COVID-19. Both conserved end residues are trimmed from each CDR3.

J | V | CDR3
TRBJ2-5 | TRBV2 | ASSGQGLETQY
TRBJ2-5 | TRBV5-5 | ASSLLGGYQETQY
TRBJ1-2 | TRBV7-9 | ASSLIRESNYGYT
TRBJ2-5 | TRBV5-1 | ASSLAGSGGTQY
TRBJ1-1 | TRBV19 | ASSTSPGAGGGTEAF
TRBJ2-7 | TRBV6-5 | ASRGDLTINEQY
TRBJ1-1 | TRBV2 | ASSEYIGGSAF
TRBJ1-1 | TRBV27 | ASLQWGGTEAF
TRBJ2-5 | TRBV5-4 | ASSNPTSGQETQY
TRBJ2-7 | TRBV7-2 | ASSLDSEQY
TRBJ2-2 | TRBV11-2 | ASTWGRGGATGELF
TRBJ1-2 | TRBV9 | ASSGGRMGQYYGYT
TRBJ2-5 | TRBV5-1 | ASGRNGVETQY
TRBJ2-3 | TRBV5-6 | ASIGLAGYTDTQY
TRBJ2-3 | TRBV4-2 | ASSQDFRTPVTDTQY
TRBJ2-7 | TRBV4-1 | ASSLRRDTSYEQY
TRBJ2-2 | TRBV4-2 | ASSQMVSGGTGELF
TRBJ1-1 | TRBV4-1 | ASSQSGHQNTEAF
TRBJ1-6 | TRBV27 | ASRVGQGNSPLH
TRBJ2-7 | TRBV28 | ASSPGLARYEQY
TRBJ2-5 | TRBV19 | ASSITSGGQGGTQY
TRBJ1-1 | TRBV19 | ASRPVGVGTEAF